A single sample is the source of the 23 T cell receptor beta chains below, sequenced in a study of regulatory T cells in long-lasting Graves disease. As to time point: persistent/refractory GD, antithyroid drugs over 5 years with positive TRAb. From RNA extracted from PBMCs, the TCR library was made. Sequencing libraries for TCR beta were prepared with iRepertoire HTBI primers and Arm-PCR of CDR3 regions. A single record per CDR3 protein comes from TCRdb applying MiXCR to the multiplex PCR reads. The repertoire holds about 430,000 distinct CDR3 sequences, with around a fifth as singletons. This specimen was peripheral blood mononuclear cells (PBMCs), taken when the disease was refractory, from a patient treated with antithyroid drugs. These receptors came from a female donor with Graves disease.

This clonotype has at least ten counts. V is TRBV3-1 and J is TRBJ1-1; D is perhaps TRBD1 (5 bases). The CDR3 length is 16 residues. Germline CDR1 is LGHDT and CDR2 is YNNKEL (reference sequence). Deletions cut 0 bases from V and 1 base from J, with 12 bases between. CDR3 sequence reads: CASSQDLGAANTEAFF. CDR3 nucleotides: TGTGCCAGCAGCCAAGATCTCGGGGCCGCGAACACTGAAGCTTTCTTT.

This clonotype occurred a few times. The chain combines TRBV7-6 with TRBJ2-7; possibly TRBD2 for D (6 bases). V lost 0 bases to trimming and J lost 5 bases, with 11 bases between them. Germline V CDR1 and CDR2: SGHVS, FNYEAQ. This CDR3 comprises 14 residues. CDR3 residues: CASSLAGGFNEQYF. The CDR3 nucleotides are TGTGCCAGCAGCTTAGCGGGGGGATTCAACGAGCAGTACTTC.

This clonotype appeared a few times. The genes are TRBV24-1 and TRBJ2-2; D not certain. The germline CDR1 and CDR2 sequences are KGHDR and SFDVKD. V gave up 1 base and J gave up 4 bases, with 3 bases separating them. The CDR3 has 13 residues. Here the CDR3 reads CATSDLITGELFF. The DNA of the CDR3 is TGTGCCACCAGTGATTTAATCACCGGGGAGCTGTTTTTT.

The gene calls are TRBV3-1 and TRBJ1-2; D is ambiguous. Trimming stripped 0 bases from V and 8 bases from J, with 16 bases between. Germline assignment: CDR1 LGHDT and CDR2 YNNKEL (reference sequence). The CDR3 consists of 15 residues. CDR3 in DNA: TGTGCCAGCAGCCAAGATTTAACAGCTAATAGAGGCTACACCTTC. Translated, it gives CASSQDLTANRGYTF.

The sample holds a few counts of this clonotype. DNA for the CDR3: TGCGCCAGCAGCTTTAACATGAACACCGGGGAGCTGTTTTTT. It yields the protein CASSFNMNTGELFF. V is TRBV5-1 and J is TRBJ2-2; D uncertain. CDR1 and CDR2 (germline): SGHRS, YFSETQ. Between the trimmed V and J ends, which lost 2 bases and 1 base, there was a span of 6 bases. The CDR3 sequence is 14 residues long.

This clonotype was counted many times. The chain couples TRBV20-1 to TRBJ2-5; TRBD2 matches 12 bases. The CDR3 sequence is 16 residues long. V was clipped by 0 bases and J by 5 bases; unmatched bases: 7. The germline gives CDR1 DFQATT, CDR2 SNEGSKA (reference sequence). As DNA, the CDR3 is TGCAGTGCTAGAGATACTAGCGGGAGGAGGTGGGAGACCCAGTACTTC. It encodes CSARDTSGRRWETQYF.

This clonotype has ten or more counts. This chain joins TRBV13 and TRBJ1-6, with D uncertain. CDR3 size: 13 residues. V was cut by 0 bases and J by 8 bases, with 5 bases left in between. Germline V gene lookup returns CDR1 PRHDT and CDR2 FYEKMQ (reference sequence). DNA for the CDR3: TGTGCCAGCAGCTTAGGTCGCTATTCACCCCTCCACTTT. Encoded protein: CASSLGRYSPLHF.

This clonotype appeared a few times. The chain has TRBV9 and TRBJ2-2, with 13 nucleotides matching TRBD2. This CDR3 has 18 residues. V dropped 3 bases and J dropped 6; count of bases not matched to a gene: 11. Germline-derived CDR1 and CDR2 are SGDLS and YYNGEE. The CDR3 protein is CASSDRLGLAGAPGELFF. The DNA for the CDR3 is TGTGCCAGCAGCGACCGCCTCGGACTAGCGGGAGCTCCCGGGGAGCTGTTTTTT.

Here the CDR3 reads CASREGPAGITGELFF. Written as DNA, the CDR3 is TGTGCCAGCAGGGAGGGGCCAGCGGGAATCACCGGGGAGCTGTTTTTT. V is TRBV27 and J is TRBJ2-2; TRBD2 matches at 7 bases. The CDR3 is 16 residues long. Germline V gene data show CDR1 as MNHEY and CDR2 as SMNVEV (reference sequence). The V gene end was trimmed by 6 bases and the J gene end by 4 bases; junction bases not matched to a gene: 11.

The rearrangement uses TRBV4-1 and TRBJ2-7; 8 bases are shared with TRBD1. This CDR3 contains 14 residues. With V trimmed by 1 base and J by 6 bases, 5 bases remained unmatched. Germline values: CDR1 MGHRA, CDR2 YSYEKL. CDR3 in amino acids: CASSQVDRVVEQYF. CDR3 DNA sequence: TGCGCCAGCAGCCAAGTGGACAGGGTAGTCGAGCAGTACTTC.

In its sample, this clonotype was seen a few times. This chain connects TRBV28 to TRBJ2-2; 7 bases fit TRBD2. V dropped 4 bases and J dropped 5; count of bases not matched to a gene: 4. The V gene's germline CDR1 is MDHEN and CDR2 SYDVKM. CDR3 length: 14 amino acids. The CDR3 reads CASSWGGRTGELFF. CDR3 nucleotide sequence: TGTGCCAGCAGTTGGGGGGGTCGGACCGGGGAGCTGTTTTTT.

This clonotype has just a few counts. CDR3 protein: CASTGRREVGYEQYF. In nucleotides, the CDR3 is TGTGCCAGCACGGGGAGGCGGGAGGTGGGCTACGAGCAGTACTTC. This chain uses TRBV6-2 or TRBV6-3 with TRBJ2-7; 8 bases are a match to TRBD2. The CDR3 runs to 15 residues. Per germline, CDR1 MNHEY and CDR2 SVGEGT. Germline trimming cut 7 bases from V and 3 bases from J; bases unmatched to any gene: 11.

This clonotype was counted many times. The genes are TRBV18 and TRBJ2-5; TRBD1 might be the D (6 bases). V lost 1 base to trimming and J lost 3 bases, with 9 bases between them. The CDR3 totals 14 residues. Germline V gene sequence: CDR1 KGHSH, CDR2 LQKENI. The CDR3 DNA follows: TGTGCCAGCTCACCACGGACAGAGGAAGAGACCCAGTACTTC. This translates into CASSPRTEEETQYF.

There are many counts of this clonotype. The J gene is TRBJ1-2, the V gene TRBV12-3 or TRBV12-4; TRBD1 matches at 8 bases. The CDR3 contains 13 residues. V lost 6 bases to trimming and J lost 3 bases; unmatched junction nucleotides: 3. In DNA, the CDR3 is TGTGCCAGCAGACAGGGGGGCTACTATGGCTACACCTTC. This codes for CASRQGGYYGYTF.

This clonotype has ten or more counts. The chain is built from TRBV3-1 and TRBJ1-4; the D is unclear. V was pared by 0 bases and J by 4 bases, with 9 bases between. Germline V lookup: CDR1 LGHDT, CDR2 YNNKEL (reference sequence). This CDR3 region has 15 residues. The CDR3: CASSQDGANNEKLFF. Here the CDR3 DNA reads TGTGCCAGCAGCCAAGACGGCGCCAATAATGAAAAACTGTTTTTT.

This clonotype has ten or more counts. The gene calls are TRBV20-1 and TRBJ1-2; 10 positions agree with TRBD1. The CDR3 consists of 16 residues. Losses at the gene ends were 1 base for V and 5 bases for J; bases not matched to a gene: 10. Germline values: CDR1 DFQATT, CDR2 SNEGSKA (reference sequence). This chain's CDR3 is CSARAQSGTGVYGYTF. The CDR3 coding sequence is TGCAGTGCTAGAGCCCAATCCGGGACAGGGGTATATGGCTACACCTTC.

This clonotype was counted many times. The gene calls are TRBV29-1 and TRBJ2-5, with 11 positions matching TRBD2. The CDR3 has 16 amino acids. CDR1 is SQVTM and CDR2 is ANQGSEA in the germline V gene. V dropped 3 bases and J dropped 3; count of bases not matched to a gene: 9. The CDR3 coding sequence is TGCAGCGTTGAGCCGACTAGCGGGAAGGGGAAAGAGACCCAGTACTTC. This codes for CSVEPTSGKGKETQYF.

J is TRBJ2-2 and V is TRBV7-3; D possibly corresponds to TRBD2 (5 bases). This CDR3 has 15 residues. CDR1 is SGHTA and CDR2 is FQGTGA in the germline V gene. The V gene lost 5 bases and the J gene lost 5 bases, with 15 bases spanning the gap. Here the CDR3 reads CASSARARGTGELFF. The CDR3 coding sequence is TGTGCCAGCAGCGCCCGGGCCCGAGGGACCGGGGAGCTGTTTTTT.

This clonotype was detected ten times or more. The chain combines TRBV3-1 with TRBJ2-7; D is uncertain. This CDR3 has 14 residues. Trimming removed 0 bases from V and 4 bases from J, with 10 bases in between. The germline gives CDR1 LGHDT, CDR2 YNNKEL (reference sequence). The DNA of the CDR3 is TGTGCCAGCAGCCAAGATGTATCCGGGTACGAGCAGTACTTC. It yields the protein CASSQDVSGYEQYF.

This clonotype was counted ten times or more. The CDR3 DNA sequence: TGTGCCAGCAGCTTAGCTCAGGGACTAGTAGCCTACGAGCAGTACTTC. Its protein product is CASSLAQGLVAYEQYF. The rearrangement joins TRBV7-8 to TRBJ2-7, with TRBD2 matching 8 bases. Trimming cost V 0 bases and J 2 bases; bases outside gene matches: 6. The CDR3 is 16 amino acids. Germline loops: CDR1 SGHVS, CDR2 FQNEAQ. Drawing the rest from reference TRBV7-8 and TRBJ2-7, the complete variable domain is GAGVSQSPRYKVAKRGQDVALRCDPISGHVSLFWYQQALGQGPEFLTYFQNEAQLDKSGLPSDRFFAERPEGSVSTLKIQRTQQEDSAVYLCASSLAQGLVAYEQYFGPGTRLTVT.

Many counts were recorded for this clonotype. V and J are TRBV2 and TRBJ2-2; 8 bases are a match to TRBD1. Trimming cost V 7 bases and J 3 bases; bases outside gene matches: 4. Per germline, CDR1 SNHLY and CDR2 FYNNEI. The CDR3 is 14 amino acids. This chain's CDR3 is CASIRTGYTGELFF. The DNA for the CDR3 is TGTGCCAGCATTAGGACAGGGTACACCGGGGAGCTGTTTTTT. The full variable domain, in which reference TRBV2 and TRBJ2-2 provide the parts outside the CDR3, is EPEVTQTPSHQVTQMGQEVILRCVPISNHLYFYWYRQILGQKVEFLVSFYNNEISEKSEIFDDQFSVERPDGSNFTLKIRSTKLEDSAMYFCASIRTGYTGELFFGEGSRLTVL.

A remark on this clonotype: Since a much larger clone is just one base distant, this may be a read error. V usage is TRBV6-1 and J usage is TRBJ2-7, with D unresolved. V was cut by 7 bases and J by 5 bases, with 18 bases left in between. Germline V gives CDR1 MNHNS, CDR2 SASEGT. The length of the CDR3 is 14 residues. CDR3: CASTYWRASHEQYF. CDR3 coding DNA: TGTGCCAGCACCTACTGGCGTGCCAGCCACGAGCAGTACTTC.

This clonotype was seen ten or more times. The genes are TRBV12-3 or TRBV12-4 and TRBJ2-4; D is unclear. Trimming cost V 1 base and J 5 bases, with 9 bases left between them. This CDR3 comprises 14 residues. CDR3 region: CASSLGALQNIQYF. DNA of the CDR3: TGTGCCAGCAGTTTAGGAGCTCTGCAAAACATTCAGTACTTC.